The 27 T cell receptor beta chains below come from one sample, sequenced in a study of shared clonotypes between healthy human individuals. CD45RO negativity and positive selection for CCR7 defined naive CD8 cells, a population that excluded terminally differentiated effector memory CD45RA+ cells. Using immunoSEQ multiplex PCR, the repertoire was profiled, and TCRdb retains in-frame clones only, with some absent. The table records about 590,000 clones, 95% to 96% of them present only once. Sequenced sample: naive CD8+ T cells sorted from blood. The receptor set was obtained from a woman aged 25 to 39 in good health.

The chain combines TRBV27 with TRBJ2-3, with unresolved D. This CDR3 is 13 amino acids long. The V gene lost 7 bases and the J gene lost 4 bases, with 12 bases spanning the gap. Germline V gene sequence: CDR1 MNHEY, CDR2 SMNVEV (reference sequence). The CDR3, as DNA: TGTGCCAGCACCCGCTTGGGTGCAGATACGCAGTATTTT. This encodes CASTRLGADTQYF.

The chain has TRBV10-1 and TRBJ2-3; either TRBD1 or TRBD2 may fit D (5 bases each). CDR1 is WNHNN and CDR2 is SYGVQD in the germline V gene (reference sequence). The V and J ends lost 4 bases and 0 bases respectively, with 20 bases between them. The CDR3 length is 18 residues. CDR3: CASSGTGLGTGSTDTQYF. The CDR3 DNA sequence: TGCGCCAGCAGTGGGACCGGGTTAGGGACCGGGAGCACAGATACGCAGTATTTT.

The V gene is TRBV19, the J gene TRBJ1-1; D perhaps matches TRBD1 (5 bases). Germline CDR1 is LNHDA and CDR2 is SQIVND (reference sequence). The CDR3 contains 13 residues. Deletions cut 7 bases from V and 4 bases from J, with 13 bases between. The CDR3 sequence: CASTYRGGTEAFF. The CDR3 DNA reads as TGTGCCAGTACCTACCGGGGCGGCACTGAAGCTTTCTTT.

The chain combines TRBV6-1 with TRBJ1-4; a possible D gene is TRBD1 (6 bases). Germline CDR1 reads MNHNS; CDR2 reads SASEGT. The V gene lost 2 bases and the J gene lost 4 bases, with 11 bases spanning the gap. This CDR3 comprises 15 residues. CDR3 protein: CASSEWIQGNEKLFF. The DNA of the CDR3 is TGTGCCAGCAGTGAATGGATACAGGGTAATGAAAAACTGTTTTTT.

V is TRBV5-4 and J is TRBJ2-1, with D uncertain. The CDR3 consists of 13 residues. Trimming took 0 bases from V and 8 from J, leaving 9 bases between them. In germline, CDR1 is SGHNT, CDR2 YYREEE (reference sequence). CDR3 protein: CASSLVSDHEQFF. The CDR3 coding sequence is TGTGCCAGCAGCTTGGTCTCCGATCATGAGCAGTTCTTC.

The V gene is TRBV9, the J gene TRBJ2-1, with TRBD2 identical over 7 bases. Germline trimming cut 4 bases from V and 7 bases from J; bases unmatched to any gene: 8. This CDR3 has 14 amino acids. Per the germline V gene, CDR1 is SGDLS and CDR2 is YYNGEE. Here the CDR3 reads CASSQPGGSNEQFF. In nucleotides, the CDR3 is TGTGCCAGCAGCCAACCGGGGGGATCAAATGAGCAGTTCTTC.

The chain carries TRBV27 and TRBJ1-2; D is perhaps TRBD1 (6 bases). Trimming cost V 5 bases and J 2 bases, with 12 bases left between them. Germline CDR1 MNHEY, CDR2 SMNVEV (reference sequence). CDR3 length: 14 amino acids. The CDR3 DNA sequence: TGTGCCAGCAGTATAGGGGGGCAGAACTATGGCTACACCTTC. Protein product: CASSIGGQNYGYTF.

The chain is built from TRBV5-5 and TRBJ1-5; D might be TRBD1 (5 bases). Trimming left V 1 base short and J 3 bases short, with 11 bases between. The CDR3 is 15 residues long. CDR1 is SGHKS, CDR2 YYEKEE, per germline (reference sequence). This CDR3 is CASSLSRAHNQPQHF. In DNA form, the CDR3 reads TGTGCCAGCAGCTTGTCCAGGGCTCACAATCAGCCCCAGCATTTT.

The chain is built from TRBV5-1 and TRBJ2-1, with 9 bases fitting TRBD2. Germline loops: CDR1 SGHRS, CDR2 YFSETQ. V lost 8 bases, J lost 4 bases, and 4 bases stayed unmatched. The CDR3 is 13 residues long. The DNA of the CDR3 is TGCGCCAGTAGGACTAGCGAATACAATGAGCAGTTCTTC. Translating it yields CASRTSEYNEQFF.

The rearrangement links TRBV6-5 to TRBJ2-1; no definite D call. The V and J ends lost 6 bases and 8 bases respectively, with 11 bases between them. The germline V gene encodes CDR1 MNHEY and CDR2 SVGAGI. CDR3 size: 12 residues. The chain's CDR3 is CASSHDLYEQFF. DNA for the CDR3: TGTGCCAGCAGCCACGACCTTTATGAGCAGTTCTTC.

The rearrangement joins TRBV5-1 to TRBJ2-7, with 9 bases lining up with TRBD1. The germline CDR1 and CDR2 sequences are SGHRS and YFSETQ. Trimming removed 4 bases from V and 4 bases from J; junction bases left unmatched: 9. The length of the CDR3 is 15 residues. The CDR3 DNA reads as TGCGCCAGCAGCGTCGGGACAGGGATTTCTTACGAGCAGTACTTC. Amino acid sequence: CASSVGTGISYEQYF.

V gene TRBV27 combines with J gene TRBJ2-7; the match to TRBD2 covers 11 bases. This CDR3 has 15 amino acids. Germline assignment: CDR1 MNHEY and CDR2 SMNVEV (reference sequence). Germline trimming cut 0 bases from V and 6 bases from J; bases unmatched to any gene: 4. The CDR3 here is CASSLSSGRAFEQYF. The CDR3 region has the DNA TGTGCCAGCAGTTTATCTAGCGGGAGGGCTTTCGAGCAGTACTTC.

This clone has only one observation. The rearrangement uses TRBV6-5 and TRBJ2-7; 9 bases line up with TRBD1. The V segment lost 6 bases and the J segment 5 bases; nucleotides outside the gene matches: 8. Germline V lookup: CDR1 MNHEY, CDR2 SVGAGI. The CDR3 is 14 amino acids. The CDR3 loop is CASSTDRGGDEQYF. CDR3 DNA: TGTGCCAGCAGCACGGACAGGGGAGGCGACGAGCAGTACTTC.

CDR3 bases: TGTGCCAGCAGCTCCGGCGGGAGTGAGCAGTTCTTC. Protein: CASSSGGSEQFF. The chain employs TRBV7-7 and TRBJ2-1; 7 nucleotides agree with TRBD2. The CDR3 contains 12 residues. Trimming cost V 4 bases and J 9 bases; bases outside gene matches: 3. CDR1 and CDR2 (germline): SSHAT, FNYEAQ (reference sequence).

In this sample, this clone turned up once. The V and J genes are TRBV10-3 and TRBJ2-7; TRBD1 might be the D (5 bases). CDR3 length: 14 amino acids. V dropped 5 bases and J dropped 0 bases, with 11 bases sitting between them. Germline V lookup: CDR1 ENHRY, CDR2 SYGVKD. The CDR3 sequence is CAISPPTDSYEQYF. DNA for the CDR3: TGTGCCATCAGTCCCCCGACAGACTCCTACGAGCAGTACTTC.

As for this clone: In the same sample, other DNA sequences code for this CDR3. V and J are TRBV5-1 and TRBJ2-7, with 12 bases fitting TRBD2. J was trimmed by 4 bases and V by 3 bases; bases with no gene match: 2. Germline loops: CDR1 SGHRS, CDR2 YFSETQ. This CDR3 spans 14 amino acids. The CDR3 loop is CASSSGTSGYEQYF. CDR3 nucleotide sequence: TGCGCCAGCAGCTCCGGGACTAGCGGGTACGAGCAGTACTTC.

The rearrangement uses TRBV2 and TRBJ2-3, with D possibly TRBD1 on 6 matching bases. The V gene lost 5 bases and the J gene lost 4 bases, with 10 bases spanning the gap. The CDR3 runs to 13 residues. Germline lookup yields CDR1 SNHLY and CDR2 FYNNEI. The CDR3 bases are TGTGCCAGCAGTCCCCACAGGGCAGATACGCAGTATTTT. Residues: CASSPHRADTQYF. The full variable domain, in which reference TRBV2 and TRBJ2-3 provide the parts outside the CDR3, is EPEVTQTPSHQVTQMGQEVILRCVPISNHLYFYWYRQILGQKVEFLVSFYNNEISEKSEIFDDQFSVERPDGSNFTLKIRSTKLEDSAMYFCASSPHRADTQYFGPGTRLTVL.

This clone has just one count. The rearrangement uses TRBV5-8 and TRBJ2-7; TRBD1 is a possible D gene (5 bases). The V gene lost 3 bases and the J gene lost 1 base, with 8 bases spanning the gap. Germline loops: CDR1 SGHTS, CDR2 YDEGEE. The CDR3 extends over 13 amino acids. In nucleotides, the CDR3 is TGTGCCAGCAGCTCAAGACAGTCCTACGAGCAGTACTTC. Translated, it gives CASSSRQSYEQYF.

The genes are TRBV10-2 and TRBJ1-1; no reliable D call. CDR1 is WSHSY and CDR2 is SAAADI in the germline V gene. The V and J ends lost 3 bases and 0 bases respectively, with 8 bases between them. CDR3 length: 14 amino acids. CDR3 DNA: TGCGCCAGCAGTGACTTGACAATGAACACTGAAGCTTTCTTT. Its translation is CASSDLTMNTEAFF.

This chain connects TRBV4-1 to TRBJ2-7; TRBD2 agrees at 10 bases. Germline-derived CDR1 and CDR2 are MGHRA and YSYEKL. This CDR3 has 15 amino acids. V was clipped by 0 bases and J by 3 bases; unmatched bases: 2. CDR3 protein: CASSQETSGLYEQYF. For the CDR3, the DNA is TGCGCCAGCAGCCAAGAGACTAGCGGGCTCTACGAGCAGTACTTC.

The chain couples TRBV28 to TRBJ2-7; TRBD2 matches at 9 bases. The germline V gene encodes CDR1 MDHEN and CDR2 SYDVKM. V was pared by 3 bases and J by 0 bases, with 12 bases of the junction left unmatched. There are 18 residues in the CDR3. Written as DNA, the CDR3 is TGTGCCAGCAGTTTTTTCCGGTATGCGGGAGGGAGCTCCTACGAGCAGTACTTC. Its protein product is CASSFFRYAGGSSYEQYF.

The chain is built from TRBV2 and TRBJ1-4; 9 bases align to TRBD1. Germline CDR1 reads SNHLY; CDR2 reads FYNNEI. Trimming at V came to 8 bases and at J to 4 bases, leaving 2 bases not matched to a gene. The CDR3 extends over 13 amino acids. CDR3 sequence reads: CASGGQGNEKLFF. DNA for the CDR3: TGTGCCAGCGGGGGACAGGGTAATGAAAAACTGTTTTTT. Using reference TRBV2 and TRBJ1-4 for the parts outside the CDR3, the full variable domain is EPEVTQTPSHQVTQMGQEVILRCVPISNHLYFYWYRQILGQKVEFLVSFYNNEISEKSEIFDDQFSVERPDGSNFTLKIRSTKLEDSAMYFCASGGQGNEKLFFGSGTQLSVL.

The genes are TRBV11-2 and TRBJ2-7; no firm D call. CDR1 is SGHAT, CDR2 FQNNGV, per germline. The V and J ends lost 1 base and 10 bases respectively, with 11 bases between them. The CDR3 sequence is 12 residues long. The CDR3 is CASSLGTDPQYF. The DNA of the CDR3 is TGTGCCAGCAGCTTAGGTACAGATCCACAGTACTTC. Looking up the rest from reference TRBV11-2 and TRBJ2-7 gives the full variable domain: EAGVAQSPRYKIIEKRQSVAFWCNPISGHATLYWYQQILGQGPKLLIQFQNNGVVDDSQLPKDRFSAERLKGVDSTLKIQPAKLEDSAVYLCASSLGTDPQYFGPGTRLTVT.

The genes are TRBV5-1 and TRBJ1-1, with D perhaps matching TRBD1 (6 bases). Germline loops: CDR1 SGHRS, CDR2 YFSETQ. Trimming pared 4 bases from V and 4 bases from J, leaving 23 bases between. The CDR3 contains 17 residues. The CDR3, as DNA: TGCGCCAGCAGCATAGGGAATCCCTGGGACAAGAGCACTGAAGCTTTCTTT. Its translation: CASSIGNPWDKSTEAFF.

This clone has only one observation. CDR3 sequence reads: CASSPTPLAGYEQYF. CDR3 nucleotide sequence: TGTGCCAGCAGTCCAACCCCGCTAGCGGGTTACGAGCAGTACTTC. This chain connects TRBV7-2 to TRBJ2-7, with 8 positions matching TRBD2. Losses at the gene ends were 6 bases for V and 4 bases for J; bases not matched to a gene: 11. This CDR3 is 15 amino acids long. Germline V lookup: CDR1 SGHTA, CDR2 FQGNSA.

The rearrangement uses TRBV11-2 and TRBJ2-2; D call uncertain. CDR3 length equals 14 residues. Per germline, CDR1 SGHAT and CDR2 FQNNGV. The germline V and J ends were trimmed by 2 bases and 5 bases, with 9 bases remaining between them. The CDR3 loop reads CASSLRRNTGELFF. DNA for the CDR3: TGTGCCAGCAGCTTAAGGCGGAATACCGGGGAGCTGTTTTTT.

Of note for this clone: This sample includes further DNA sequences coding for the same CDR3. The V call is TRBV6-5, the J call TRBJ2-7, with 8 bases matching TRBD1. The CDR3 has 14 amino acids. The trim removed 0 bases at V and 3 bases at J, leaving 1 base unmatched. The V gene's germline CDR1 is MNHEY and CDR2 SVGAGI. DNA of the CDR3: TGTGCCAGCAGTTACTCCACAGGGGGCTACGAGCAGTACTTC. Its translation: CASSYSTGGYEQYF.